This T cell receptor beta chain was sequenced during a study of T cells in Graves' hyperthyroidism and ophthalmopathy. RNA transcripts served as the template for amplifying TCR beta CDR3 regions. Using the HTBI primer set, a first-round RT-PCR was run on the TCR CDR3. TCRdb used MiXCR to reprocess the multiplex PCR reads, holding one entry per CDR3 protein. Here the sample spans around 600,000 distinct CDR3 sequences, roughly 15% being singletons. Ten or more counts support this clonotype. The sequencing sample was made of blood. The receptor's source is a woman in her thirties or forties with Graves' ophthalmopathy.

CDR3 sequence: CASSLSQGDADTQYF. In DNA, the CDR3 is TGCGCCAGCAGCTTGAGCCAGGGGGACGCAGATACGCAGTATTTT. The J gene is TRBJ2-3, the V gene TRBV5-1, with 7 bases fitting TRBD1. Unmatched junction bases numbered 6, after V lost 1 base and J lost 4 bases. The CDR3 has 15 residues. The germline V gene encodes CDR1 SGHRS and CDR2 YFSETQ.